These T cell receptor beta chains were read from a single sample in a study of blood T cell repertoires in COVID-19. Method: immunoSEQ multiplex PCR; TCRdb's copy keeps in-frame clones and lacks some. The top ten hold less than 6% of the sample, which has under 75,000 clones, approximately 80% seen once. The sample comprised peripheral blood. These receptors were obtained from a woman aged 65 to 85 with acute or convalescent COVID-19. Both conserved end residues are part of each CDR3. Each record gives: V gene, CDR3 protein.

TRBV5-8,CASSSWTSPLAKNIQYF
TRBV10-3,CAISDEGLAGNTIYF
TRBV5-1,CASSSTFPGYQETQYF
TRBV5-5,CASSRRTSGGLGSYEQYF
TRBV6-5,CASINSGRSNEQFF
TRBV30,CAWITPGKGVYGYTF
TRBV10-1,CASSPDALGQTEAFF
TRBV11-3,CASRPRTGATYEQYF
TRBV20-1,CSARPEGGYTF
TRBV24-1,CATSDGTGLAQYF
TRBV7-9,CASSFHTSGNTIYF
TRBV7-2,CASSLTGTPGNTIYF
TRBV11-2,CASSHSPGVTDTQYF
TRBV7-9,CASSSTGTEIQF
TRBV6-5,CASEAGDLSTDTQYF
TRBV5-4,CASSLTGGVVGYTF
TRBV12-3/TRBV12-4,CASSLGWSDEQYF
TRBV2,CASSAPGQGYTDTQYF
TRBV7-2,CASSSRTGGNTIYF
TRBV7-3,CASSLTGDSYTEAFF
TRBV18,CASSPRGYQGAGEQFF
TRBV5-6,CASSVQGKGEQYF
TRBV3-1/TRBV3-2,CASSHATGGETQYF
TRBV11-2,CASSQGTQYF
TRBV28,CASSPARRQGWGDIQYF
TRBV7-3,CASCRAGRTEAFF
TRBV7-8,CASSLEGITDTQYF
TRBV7-6,CASRPKEVGNTEAFF
TRBV29-1,CSALGGIVGNTIYF
TRBV9,CASSVYGLAPGNTIYF
TRBV3-1/TRBV3-2,CASSLGQESGTEAFF
TRBV5-1,CASSPLAGGSYEQYF
TRBV10-3,CAISVSGTGSPQYF
TRBV29-1,CSVEYQGVGGYTF
TRBV20-1,CSASPINSGNTIYF
TRBV24-1,CATASGGVTADTQYF
TRBV4-2,CASSQAGEVLYGYTF
TRBV10-3,CAIITSGGAWTQYF
TRBV11-2,CASSLAGGVANTGELFF
TRBV18,CASSPTSGEETQYF
TRBV7-9,CASSPGILYGYTF
TRBV18,CASSPRGQADGNTIYF
TRBV11-2,CASSLGAGGPFATNEKLFF
TRBV2,CASNRGRRETQYF
TRBV7-8,CASSPLDRGQQFF
TRBV5-6,CASSLGWQGGNQPQHF
TRBV9,CASSVDSNSPLHF
TRBV14,CASSRLGGPKNYGYTF